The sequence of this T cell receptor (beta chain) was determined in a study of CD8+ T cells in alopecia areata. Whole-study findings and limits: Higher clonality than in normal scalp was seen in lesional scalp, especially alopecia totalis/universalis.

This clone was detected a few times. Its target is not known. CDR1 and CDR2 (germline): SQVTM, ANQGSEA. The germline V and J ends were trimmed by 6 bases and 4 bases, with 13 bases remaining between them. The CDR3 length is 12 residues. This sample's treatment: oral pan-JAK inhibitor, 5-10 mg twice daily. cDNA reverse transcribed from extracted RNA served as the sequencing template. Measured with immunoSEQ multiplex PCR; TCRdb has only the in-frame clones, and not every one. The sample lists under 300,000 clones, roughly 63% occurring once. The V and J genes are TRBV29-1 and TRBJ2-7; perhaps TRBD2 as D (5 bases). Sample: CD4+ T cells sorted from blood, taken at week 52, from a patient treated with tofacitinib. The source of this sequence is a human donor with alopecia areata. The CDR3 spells CSVSGSAYEQYF. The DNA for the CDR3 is TGCAGCGTCAGCGGTTCGGCATACGAGCAGTACTTC.